Below, 23 T cell receptor beta chains from the same sample are listed, as sequenced in a study of radiotherapy plus CTLA-4 blockade in lung cancer. Assay used: immunoSEQ multiplex PCR; TCRdb lists only in-frame clones, some missing. This table has 56,000 or so clones, more than 60% appearing once. The specimen comprised peripheral blood, sampled from a patient treated with radiotherapy plus ipilimumab. These receptor sequences come from a human donor with non-small cell lung cancer who had a complete response to radiotherapy plus ipilimumab.

The chain carries TRBV6-5 and TRBJ2-7; 9 nucleotides align to TRBD1. The CDR3 covers 13 residues. The germline V gene encodes CDR1 MNHEY and CDR2 SVGAGI. V dropped 8 bases and J dropped 2; count of bases not matched to a gene: 4. The CDR3 DNA reads as TGTGCCAGCGGCCGGACAGGGGCCTACGAGCAGTACGTC. Residues: CASGRTGAYEQYV.

The V and J genes are TRBV4-3 and TRBJ2-5; D might be TRBD1 (6 bases). The CDR3 contains 17 residues. V was clipped by 4 bases and J by 4 bases, with 22 bases between them. Germline V gene sequence: CDR1 LGHNA, CDR2 YSLEER. The CDR3 DNA follows: TGCGCCAGCAGCCGCTCCCCCTGGCAGGGGAGAGGAGAGACCCAGTACTTC. It yields the protein CASSRSPWQGRGETQYF.

J is TRBJ2-5 and V is TRBV19; 7 positions match TRBD1. J was trimmed by 3 bases and V by 3 bases; bases with no gene match: 7. Germline V CDR1 and CDR2: LNHDA, SQIVND (reference sequence). The CDR3 loop spans 15 amino acids. CDR3: CASSIAQTGKETQYF. Here the CDR3 DNA reads TGTGCCAGTAGTATCGCCCAGACAGGGAAAGAGACCCAGTACTTC.

The chain uses TRBV5-1 and TRBJ1-6; possible D gene TRBD1, 6 bases. CDR1 is SGHRS and CDR2 is YFSETQ in the germline V gene. Trimming pared 4 bases from V and 7 bases from J, leaving 12 bases between. CDR3 length equals 14 residues. CDR3 amino acids: CASSLQGQNSPLHF. The CDR3 DNA is TGCGCCAGCAGCCTACAGGGTCAGAATTCACCCCTCCACTTT.

The count of this clone is one. The chain employs TRBV19 and TRBJ2-7; D unresolved. Germline CDR1 is LNHDA and CDR2 is SQIVND (reference sequence). With 5 bases removed from V and 2 bases from J, the gap between germline ends came to 16 bases. CDR3 length: 15 amino acids. The CDR3 protein is CASSPSHGQAYEQYF. Written as DNA, the CDR3 is TGTGCCAGTAGTCCGTCACATGGCCAGGCCTACGAGCAGTACTTC.

Worth noting for this clone: At the DNA level, this CDR3 is encoded by other sequences in the same sample as well. J is TRBJ2-1 and V is TRBV5-1; 9 positions agree with TRBD2. This CDR3 spans 14 amino acids. Per germline, CDR1 SGHRS and CDR2 YFSETQ. J lost 5 bases, V lost 5 bases, and 5 bases had no gene match. The CDR3 region has the DNA TGCGCCAGCAGGGCGGGACTAGCACACAATGAGCAGTTCTTC. Translated, it gives CASRAGLAHNEQFF.

V usage is TRBV10-3 and J usage is TRBJ2-7; 10 bases line up with TRBD1. Unmatched junction bases numbered 7, after V lost 7 bases and J lost 7 bases. The CDR3 runs 13 residues. Germline-derived CDR1 and CDR2 are ENHRY and SYGVKD. This CDR3 reads CAINSRDRGEQYF. CDR3 nucleotides: TGTGCCATCAACTCCCGGGACAGGGGTGAGCAGTACTTC.

The chain is built from TRBV7-6 and TRBJ2-1; 7 bases line up with TRBD1. The CDR3 length is 16 residues. J lost 2 bases, V lost 1 base, and 5 bases had no gene match. CDR1 SGHVS and CDR2 FNYEAQ come from the germline V gene. The CDR3 DNA is TGTGCCAGCAGCTTAGACCGGGACAGCCCCTACAATGAGCAGTTCTTC. It specifies CASSLDRDSPYNEQFF.

The chain carries TRBV7-2 and TRBJ2-2, with 11 positions matching TRBD2. This CDR3 contains 20 residues. V trimming: 0 bases; J trimming: 6 bases; junction bases outside the gene matches: 15. Germline assignment: CDR1 SGHTA and CDR2 FQGNSA. The CDR3 spells CASSLALVGGTSGSPGELFF. In DNA, the CDR3 is TGTGCCAGCAGCTTAGCGCTAGTAGGTGGAACTAGCGGGAGTCCCGGGGAGCTGTTTTTT.

This chain joins TRBV12-2 and TRBJ2-7; the table calls TRBD1, which could not be checked here. TRBV12-2 is reported as a pseudogene. The CDR3 has 17 amino acids. The CDR3 loop reads CASRLRPRGQGALGQYF. The DNA for the CDR3 is TGTGCAAGTCGCTTACGTCCCCGGGGACAGGGGGCTTTGGGGCAGTACTTC.

V usage is TRBV28 and J usage is TRBJ1-2, with 10 bases lining up with TRBD1. Germline loops: CDR1 MDHEN, CDR2 SYDVKM. The V segment lost 5 bases and the J segment 2 bases; nucleotides outside the gene matches: 5. The CDR3 runs 15 residues. The CDR3 protein is CASSPWTGGNYGYTF. The DNA of the CDR3 is TGTGCCAGCAGTCCGTGGACAGGGGGAAACTATGGCTACACCTTC.

The chain couples TRBV28 to TRBJ2-7; TRBD2 might be the D (5 bases). The V end was cut by 4 bases, the J end by 7 bases, with 17 bases between. CDR1 and CDR2 (germline): MDHEN, SYDVKM. The CDR3 is 14 residues long. The CDR3 DNA reads as TGTGCCAGCAGTTCCTTATCGAGGGCGAGAGAGCAGTACGTC. Its translation is CASSSLSRAREQYV.

This clone was picked up one time. This rearrangement joins TRBV27 to TRBJ2-1; D not resolved. CDR3 length equals 14 residues. Deletions cut 7 bases from V and 4 bases from J, with 14 bases between. CDR1 is MNHEY, CDR2 SMNVEV, per germline (reference sequence). This CDR3 reads CASTPSWQYNEQFF. The CDR3 DNA follows: TGTGCCAGCACCCCCAGTTGGCAGTACAATGAGCAGTTCTTC.

This clone was detected a few times. The chain combines TRBV4-1 with TRBJ1-1; tentatively, D is TRBD1 (6 bases). Trimming took off 2 bases at V and 6 bases at J, with 13 bases between the two ends. This CDR3 region has 14 residues. Looked up from germline, CDR1 is MGHRA and CDR2 is YSYEKL. This chain's CDR3 is CASSQPTGLPEAFF. The CDR3, as DNA: TGCGCCAGCAGCCAACCAACAGGGCTCCCTGAAGCTTTCTTT.

The V gene is TRBV27, the J gene TRBJ1-6; D is possibly TRBD1 (5 bases). This CDR3 is 12 amino acids long. CDR1 and CDR2 from the germline V gene are MNHEY and SMNVEV (reference sequence). V lost 7 bases, J lost 5 bases, and 6 bases lay in between. The CDR3 sequence: CASKDNNSPLHF. CDR3 DNA sequence: TGTGCCAGCAAGGACAATAATTCACCCCTCCACTTT.

This rearrangement joins TRBV28 to TRBJ1-2, with D possibly TRBD1 on 5 matching bases. Trimming removed 5 bases from V and 3 bases from J, with 10 bases in between. The CDR3 covers 13 residues. Germline V CDR1 and CDR2: MDHEN, SYDVKM. CDR3 loop: CASSPDTDYGYTF. The CDR3 DNA reads TGTGCCAGCAGTCCGGACACCGACTATGGCTACACCTTC.

The CDR3 sequence: CASTPPRSGANVLTF. The CDR3 coding sequence is TGTGCCAGCACTCCTCCCCGCTCTGGGGCCAACGTCCTGACTTTC. The genes are TRBV2 and TRBJ2-6; D remains ambiguous. Germline values: CDR1 SNHLY, CDR2 FYNNEI. The CDR3 sequence is 15 residues long. V lost 7 bases and J 0 bases, leaving 10 bases between the germline ends.

CDR3 bases: TGTGCCAGTAGTATAGGAGGCACCCAGGGCGGTCAGCCCCAGCATTTT. Protein sequence: CASSIGGTQGGQPQHF. V gene TRBV19 combines with J gene TRBJ1-5, with D possibly being TRBD1 (5 bases). Trimming cost V 1 base and J 6 bases, with 16 bases left between them. CDR3 length: 16 amino acids. Looked up from germline, CDR1 is LNHDA and CDR2 is SQIVND (reference sequence).

The chain employs TRBV11-3 and TRBJ1-1, with 7 bases matching TRBD1. The germline V gene has CDR1 SGHNT and CDR2 YENEEA. The CDR3 consists of 15 residues. The J segment lost 4 bases and the V segment lost 3 bases, leaving 8 bases of the junction unmatched. CDR3 residues: CASSFSLGTATEAFF. DNA for the CDR3: TGTGCCAGCAGCTTTTCCCTGGGGACAGCCACTGAAGCTTTCTTT.

This clone came up many times. The chain couples TRBV11-2 to TRBJ2-7; D is possibly TRBD2 (7 bases). Germline CDR1 and CDR2: SGHAT and FQNNGV. V gave up 2 bases and J gave up 2 bases, with 16 bases separating them. CDR3 length: 16 residues. The chain's CDR3 is CASSLHPGGRTYEQYF. CDR3 coding DNA: TGTGCCAGCAGCTTACATCCGGGGGGCCGAACCTACGAGCAGTACTTC.

This clone was observed a handful of times. Here the CDR3 DNA reads TGTGCCAGCAGCTTAGTGAGCGGGGGAAAGAGGAATACGCAGTATTTT. Translation: CASSLVSGGKRNTQYF. The gene calls are TRBV7-9 and TRBJ2-3, with TRBD2 matching 8 bases. Looked up from germline, CDR1 is SEHNR and CDR2 is FQNEAQ (reference sequence). There are 16 residues in the CDR3. V dropped 1 base and J dropped 7; count of bases not matched to a gene: 10.

This clone appeared once. The rearrangement links TRBV4-3 to TRBJ2-7; D may be TRBD2 (7 bases). V lost 0 bases to trimming and J lost 4 bases, with 22 bases between them. This CDR3 comprises 18 residues. The germline V gene has CDR1 LGHNA and CDR2 YSLEER. The CDR3 region has the DNA TGCGCCAGCAGCCAAGATTTTGGGGAGGGGCAGGGGTGGTACGAGCAGTACTTC. It is translated as CASSQDFGEGQGWYEQYF.

The gene calls are TRBV18 and TRBJ1-5; weak D call: TRBD1 (5 bases). Germline V gives CDR1 KGHSH, CDR2 LQKENI. The CDR3 contains 13 residues. The V end was cut by 6 bases, the J end by 4 bases, with 10 bases between. CDR3 sequence (DNA): TGTGCCAGCTCCGGGGGGGGGAATCAGCCCCAGCATTTT. It encodes CASSGGGNQPQHF.